Detailed here is one TCR beta chain. Its specificity is unknown. This entry belongs to a study of response to subunit inactivated influenza vaccine. Study conclusions and caveats: The authors suggested that every seasonal influenza vaccination recruits few new T cells.

The V and J ends lost 1 base and 1 base respectively, with 20 bases between them. The CDR3 spans 18 residues. TCRdb reprocessed the RT-PCR reads via MiXCR and lists one record per CDR3 protein. The table records 250,000 to 350,000 distinct CDR3 sequences, about 20% of them present only once. The source of this sequence is a man between 45 and 75 years old who received an inactivated influenza vaccine. The source material was PBMCs from blood, sampled less than 22 months after vaccination. The chain couples TRBV12-3 or TRBV12-4 to TRBJ2-7, with D perhaps assigned TRBD1 or TRBD2 (5 bases each). CDR3 sequence reads: CASSLGSVWGPQSYEQYF. CDR3 bases: TGTGCCAGCAGTTTAGGTTCGGTCTGGGGACCGCAGTCCTACGAGCAGTACTTC.